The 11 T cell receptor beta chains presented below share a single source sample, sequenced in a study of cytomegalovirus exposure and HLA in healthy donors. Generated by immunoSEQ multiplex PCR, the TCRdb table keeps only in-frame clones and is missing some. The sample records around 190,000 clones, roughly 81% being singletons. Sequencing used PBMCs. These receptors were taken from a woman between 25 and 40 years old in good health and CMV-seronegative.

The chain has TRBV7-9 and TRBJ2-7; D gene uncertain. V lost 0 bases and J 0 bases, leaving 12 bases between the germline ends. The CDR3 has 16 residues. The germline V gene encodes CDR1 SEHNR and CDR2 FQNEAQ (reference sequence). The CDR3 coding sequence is TGTGCCAGCAGCTTAGCGGTGGGCCCCAGCTCCTACGAGCAGTACTTC. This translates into CASSLAVGPSSYEQYF. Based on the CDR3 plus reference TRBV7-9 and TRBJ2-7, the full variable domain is DTGVSQNPRHKITKRGQNVTFRCDPISEHNRLYWYRQTLGQGPEFLTYFQNEAQLEKSRLLSDRFSAERPKGSFSTLEIQRTEQGDSAMYLCASSLAVGPSSYEQYFGPGTRLTVT.

The CDR3 reads CASSLGGGAEQYF. CDR3 bases: TGTGCCAGCAGCTTAGGGGGAGGTGCCGAGCAGTACTTC. J is TRBJ2-7 and V is TRBV11-3; TRBD2 might be the D (6 bases). Deletions cut 1 base from V and 6 bases from J, with 10 bases between. CDR1 is SGHNT and CDR2 is YENEEA in the germline V gene. This CDR3 is built from 13 residues.

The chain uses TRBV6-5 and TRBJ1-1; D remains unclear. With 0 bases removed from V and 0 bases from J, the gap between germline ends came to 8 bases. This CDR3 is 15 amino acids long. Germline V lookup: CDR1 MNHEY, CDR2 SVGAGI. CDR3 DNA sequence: TGTGCCAGCAGTTACTCCCCCGGGGTGAACACTGAAGCTTTCTTT. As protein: CASSYSPGVNTEAFF.

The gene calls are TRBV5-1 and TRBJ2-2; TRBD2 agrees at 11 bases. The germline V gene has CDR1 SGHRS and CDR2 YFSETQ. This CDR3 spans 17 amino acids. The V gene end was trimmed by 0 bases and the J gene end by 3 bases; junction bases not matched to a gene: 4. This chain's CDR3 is CASSLAGTSGDTGELFF. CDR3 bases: TGCGCCAGCAGCTTGGCGGGGACTAGCGGCGACACCGGGGAGCTGTTTTTT.

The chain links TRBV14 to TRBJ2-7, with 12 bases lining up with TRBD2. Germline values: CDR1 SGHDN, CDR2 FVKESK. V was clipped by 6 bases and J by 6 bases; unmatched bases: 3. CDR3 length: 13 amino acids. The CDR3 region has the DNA TGTGCCAGCAGACTAGCGGGAGGCCCCGAGCAGTACTTC. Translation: CASRLAGGPEQYF. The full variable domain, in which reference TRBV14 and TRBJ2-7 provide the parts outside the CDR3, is EAGVTQFPSHSVIEKGQTVTLRCDPISGHDNLYWYRRVMGKEIKFLLHFVKESKQDESGMPNNRFLAERTGGTYSTLKVQPAELEDSGVYFCASRLAGGPEQYFGPGTRLTVT.

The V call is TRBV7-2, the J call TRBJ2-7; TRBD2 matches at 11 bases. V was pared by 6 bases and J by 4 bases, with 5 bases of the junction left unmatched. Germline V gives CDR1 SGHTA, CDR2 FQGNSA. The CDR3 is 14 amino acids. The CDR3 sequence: CASSSSGGSYEQYF. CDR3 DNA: TGTGCCAGCAGTTCTAGCGGGGGGAGTTACGAGCAGTACTTC.

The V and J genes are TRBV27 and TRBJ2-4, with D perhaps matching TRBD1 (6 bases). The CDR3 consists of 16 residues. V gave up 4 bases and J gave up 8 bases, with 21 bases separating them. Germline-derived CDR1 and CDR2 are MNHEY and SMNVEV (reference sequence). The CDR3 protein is CASSSLFTGSRDIQYF. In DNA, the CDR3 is TGTGCCAGCAGTTCCTTGTTTACAGGGAGTCGGGACATTCAGTACTTC.

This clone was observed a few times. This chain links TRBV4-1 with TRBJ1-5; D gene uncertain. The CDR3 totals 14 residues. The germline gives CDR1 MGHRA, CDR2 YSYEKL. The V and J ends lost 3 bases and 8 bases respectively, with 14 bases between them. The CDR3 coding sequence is TGCGCCAGCAGCCATGCCGGGTCCTCGGAGCCCCAGCATTTT. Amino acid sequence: CASSHAGSSEPQHF.

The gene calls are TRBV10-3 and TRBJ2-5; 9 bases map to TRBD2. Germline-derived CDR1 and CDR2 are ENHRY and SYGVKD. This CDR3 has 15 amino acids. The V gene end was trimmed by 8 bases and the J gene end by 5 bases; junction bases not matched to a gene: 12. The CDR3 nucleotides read TGTGCCATCCGGCATGGCGGGAGGGGGAGGGAGACCCAGTACTTC. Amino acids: CAIRHGGRGRETQYF.

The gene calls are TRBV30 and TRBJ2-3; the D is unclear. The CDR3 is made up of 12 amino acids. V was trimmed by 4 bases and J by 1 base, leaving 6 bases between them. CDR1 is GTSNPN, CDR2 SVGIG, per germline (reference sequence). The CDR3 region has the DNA TGTGCCTGGAATGCGGGCACAGATACGCAGTATTTT. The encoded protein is CAWNAGTDTQYF.

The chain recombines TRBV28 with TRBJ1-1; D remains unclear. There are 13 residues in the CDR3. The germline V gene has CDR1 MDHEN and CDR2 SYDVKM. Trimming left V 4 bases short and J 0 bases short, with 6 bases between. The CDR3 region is CASSSGMNTEAFF. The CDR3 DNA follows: TGTGCCAGCAGTTCCGGGATGAACACTGAAGCTTTCTTT.